What follows describes a single T cell receptor (beta chain). The length of the CDR3 is 12 residues. Germline assignment: CDR1 LGHNT and CDR2 FRNRAP. Deletions cut 8 bases from V and 6 bases from J, with 12 bases between. These data are taken from a study of glioma-infiltrating T cells. Study-level information: Dexamethasone exposure before glioma surgery was limited to six or fewer days.

The iRepertoire nested amplicon-rescue multiplex PCR amplified TCR alpha and beta CDR3s from RNA. TCRdb re-derived calls from the multiplex PCR reads in MiXCR, one entry per CDR3 protein. The sample lists a few hundred thousand distinct CDR3 sequences; around 38% were seen once. Specimen: glioma tissue, nonneoplastic brain tissue, or PBMCs (not recorded which). The genes are TRBV12-5 and TRBJ2-3; D is uncertain. This TCR was sampled from a human donor with low-grade glioma or glioblastoma, undergoing nonglioma brain surgery, or in good health (not recorded which). The CDR3 loop is CASWLVSDTQYF. The CDR3 DNA sequence: TGTGCTAGTTGGCTCGTCTCTGATACGCAGTATTTT.